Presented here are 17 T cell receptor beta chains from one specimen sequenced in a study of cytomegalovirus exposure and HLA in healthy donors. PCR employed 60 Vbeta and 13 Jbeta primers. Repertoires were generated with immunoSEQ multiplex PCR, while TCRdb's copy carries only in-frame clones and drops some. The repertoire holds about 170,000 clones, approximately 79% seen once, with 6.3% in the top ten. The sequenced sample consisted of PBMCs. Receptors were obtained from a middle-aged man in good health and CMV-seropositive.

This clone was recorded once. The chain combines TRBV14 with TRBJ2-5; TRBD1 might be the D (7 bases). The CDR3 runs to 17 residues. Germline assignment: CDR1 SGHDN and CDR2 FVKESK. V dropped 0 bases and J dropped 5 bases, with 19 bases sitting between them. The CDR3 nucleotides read TGTGCCAGCAGCCAAGAACGGTTCGTAGGAGGGGGCGAGACCCAGTACTTC. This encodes CASSQERFVGGGETQYF.

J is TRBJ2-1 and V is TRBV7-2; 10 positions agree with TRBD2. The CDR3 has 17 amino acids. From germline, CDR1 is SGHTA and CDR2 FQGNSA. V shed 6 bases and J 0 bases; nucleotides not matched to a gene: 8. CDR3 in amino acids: CASRGVGTSASYNEQFF. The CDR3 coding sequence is TGTGCCAGCAGGGGGGTGGGGACTAGCGCCTCCTACAATGAGCAGTTCTTC.

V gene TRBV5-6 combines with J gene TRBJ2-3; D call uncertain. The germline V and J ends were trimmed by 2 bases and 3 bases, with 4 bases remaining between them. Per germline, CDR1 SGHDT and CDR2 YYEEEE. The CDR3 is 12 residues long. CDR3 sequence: CASSFSTDTQYF. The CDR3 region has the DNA TGTGCCAGCAGCTTCAGTACAGATACGCAGTATTTT.

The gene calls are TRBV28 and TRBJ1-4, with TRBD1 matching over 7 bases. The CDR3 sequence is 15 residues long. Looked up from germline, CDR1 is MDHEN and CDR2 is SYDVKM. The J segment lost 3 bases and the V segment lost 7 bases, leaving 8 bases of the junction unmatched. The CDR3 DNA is TGTGCCAGCATTACCGGGGACAGATCTAATGAAAAACTGTTTTTT. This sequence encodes CASITGDRSNEKLFF. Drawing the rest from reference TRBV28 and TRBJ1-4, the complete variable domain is DVKVTQSSRYLVKRTGEKVFLECVQDMDHENMFWYRQDPGLGLRLIYFSYDVKMKEKGDIPEGYSVSREKKERFSLILESASTNQTSMYLCASITGDRSNEKLFFGSGTQLSVL.

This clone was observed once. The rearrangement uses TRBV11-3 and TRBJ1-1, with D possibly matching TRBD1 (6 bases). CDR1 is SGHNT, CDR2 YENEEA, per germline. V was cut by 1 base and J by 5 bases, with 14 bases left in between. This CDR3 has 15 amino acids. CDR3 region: CASSLVGGSGTEAFF. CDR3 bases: TGTGCCAGCAGCTTAGTTGGGGGCTCGGGAACTGAAGCTTTCTTT.

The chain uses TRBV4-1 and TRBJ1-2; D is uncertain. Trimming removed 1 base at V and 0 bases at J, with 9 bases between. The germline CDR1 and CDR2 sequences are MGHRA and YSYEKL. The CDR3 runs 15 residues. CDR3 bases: TGCGCCAGCAGCCAAGTTGTTGGGCCTAACTATGGCTACACCTTC. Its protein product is CASSQVVGPNYGYTF.

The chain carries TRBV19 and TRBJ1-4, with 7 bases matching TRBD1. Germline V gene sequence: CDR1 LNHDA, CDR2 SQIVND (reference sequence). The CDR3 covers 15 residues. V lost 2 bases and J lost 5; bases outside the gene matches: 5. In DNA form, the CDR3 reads TGTGCCAGTAGTATAACGGGACAGAGAAATGAAAAACTGTTTTTT. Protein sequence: CASSITGQRNEKLFF.

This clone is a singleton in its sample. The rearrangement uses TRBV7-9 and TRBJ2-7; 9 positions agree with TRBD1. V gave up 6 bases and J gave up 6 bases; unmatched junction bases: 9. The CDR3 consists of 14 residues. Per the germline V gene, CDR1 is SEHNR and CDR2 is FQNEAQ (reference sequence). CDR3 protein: CASRLTGTGTEQYF. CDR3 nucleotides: TGTGCCAGCAGACTAACCGGGACAGGGACCGAGCAGTACTTC.

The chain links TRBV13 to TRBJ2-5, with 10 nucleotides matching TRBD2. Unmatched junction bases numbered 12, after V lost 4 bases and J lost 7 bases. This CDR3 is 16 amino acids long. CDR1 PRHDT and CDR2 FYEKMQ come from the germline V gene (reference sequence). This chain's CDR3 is CASSSRRASGSGTQYF. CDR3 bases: TGTGCCAGCAGCTCTAGGAGGGCTAGCGGGAGTGGGACCCAGTACTTC.

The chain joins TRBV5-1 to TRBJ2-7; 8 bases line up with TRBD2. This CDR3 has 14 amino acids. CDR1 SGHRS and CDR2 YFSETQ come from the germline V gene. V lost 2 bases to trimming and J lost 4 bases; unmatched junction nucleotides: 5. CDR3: CASSLISGTYEQYF. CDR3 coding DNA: TGCGCCAGCAGCTTAATTAGCGGGACTTACGAGCAGTACTTC.

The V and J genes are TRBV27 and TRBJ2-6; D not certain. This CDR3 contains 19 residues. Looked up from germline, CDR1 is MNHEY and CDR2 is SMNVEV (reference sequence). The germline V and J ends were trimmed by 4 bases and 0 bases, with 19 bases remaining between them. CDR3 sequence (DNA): TGTGCCAGCAGTTACGACCCACGACCGAGGAGCTCTGGGGCCAACGTCCTGACTTTC. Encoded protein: CASSYDPRPRSSGANVLTF.

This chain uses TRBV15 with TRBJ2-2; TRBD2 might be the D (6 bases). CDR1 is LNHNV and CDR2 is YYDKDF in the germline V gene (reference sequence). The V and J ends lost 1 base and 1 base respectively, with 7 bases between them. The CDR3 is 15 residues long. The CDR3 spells CATSRGAGNTGELFF. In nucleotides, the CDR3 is TGTGCCACCAGCAGAGGAGCGGGGAACACCGGGGAGCTGTTTTTT.

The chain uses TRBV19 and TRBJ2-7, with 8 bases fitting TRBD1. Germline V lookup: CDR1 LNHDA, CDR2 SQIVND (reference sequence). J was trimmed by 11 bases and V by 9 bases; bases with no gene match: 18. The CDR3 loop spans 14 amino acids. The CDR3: CASSSGDRPPGEYF. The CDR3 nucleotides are TGTGCCAGCTCTTCGGGGGACAGGCCTCCTGGGGAGTACTTC. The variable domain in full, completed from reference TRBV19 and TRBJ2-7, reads DGGITQSPKYLFRKEGQNVTLSCEQNLNHDAMYWYRQDPGQGLRLIYYSQIVNDFQKGDIAEGYSVSREKKESFPLTVTSAQKNPTAFYLCASSSGDRPPGEYFGPGTRLTVT.

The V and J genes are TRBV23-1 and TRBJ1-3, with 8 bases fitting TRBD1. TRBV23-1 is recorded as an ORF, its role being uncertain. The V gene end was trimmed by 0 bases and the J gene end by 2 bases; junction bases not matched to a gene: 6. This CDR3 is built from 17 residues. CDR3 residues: CASSQSSAGGPGNTIYF. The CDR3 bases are TGCGCCAGCAGTCAATCGTCGGCAGGGGGCCCTGGAAACACCATATATTTT.

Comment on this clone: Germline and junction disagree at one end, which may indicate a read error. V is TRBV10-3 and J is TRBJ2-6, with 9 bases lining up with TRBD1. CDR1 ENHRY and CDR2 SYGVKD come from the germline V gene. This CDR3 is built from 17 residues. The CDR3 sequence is CAISSGTGHSGANGLTF. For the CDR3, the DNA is TGTGCCATCAGTTCCGGGACAGGGCACTCTGGGGCCAACGGCCTGACTTTC.

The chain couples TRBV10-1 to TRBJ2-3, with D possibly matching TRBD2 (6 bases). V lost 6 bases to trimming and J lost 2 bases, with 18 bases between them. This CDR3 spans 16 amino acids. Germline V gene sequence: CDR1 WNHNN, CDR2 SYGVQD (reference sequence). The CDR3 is CASSEKLALNTDTQYF. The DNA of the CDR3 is TGCGCCAGCAGCGAAAAACTAGCCCTGAACACAGATACGCAGTATTTT.

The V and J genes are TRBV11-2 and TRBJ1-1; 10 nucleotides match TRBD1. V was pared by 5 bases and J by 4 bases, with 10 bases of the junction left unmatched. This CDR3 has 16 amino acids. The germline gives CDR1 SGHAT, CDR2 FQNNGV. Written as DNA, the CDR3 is TGTGCCAGCAGCCCATCTTCCGGGACAGGGGTCACTGAAGCTTTCTTT. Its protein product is CASSPSSGTGVTEAFF.